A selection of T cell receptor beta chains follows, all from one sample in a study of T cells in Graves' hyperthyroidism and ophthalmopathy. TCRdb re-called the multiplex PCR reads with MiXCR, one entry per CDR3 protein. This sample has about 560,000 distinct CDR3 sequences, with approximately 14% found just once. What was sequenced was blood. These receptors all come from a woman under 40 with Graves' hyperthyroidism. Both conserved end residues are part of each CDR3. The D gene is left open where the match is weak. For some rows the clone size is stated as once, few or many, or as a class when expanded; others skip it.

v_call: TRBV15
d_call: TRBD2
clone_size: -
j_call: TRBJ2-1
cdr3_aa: CATSRLAGWGEQFF
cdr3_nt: TGTGCCACCAGCAGACTAGCGGGATGGGGGGAGCAGTTCTTC

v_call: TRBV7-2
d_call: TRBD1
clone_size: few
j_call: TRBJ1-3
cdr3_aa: CASSFDGQGRTPGNTIYF
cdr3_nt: TGTGCCAGCAGCTTCGACGGACAGGGGAGAACGCCTGGAAACACCATATATTTT

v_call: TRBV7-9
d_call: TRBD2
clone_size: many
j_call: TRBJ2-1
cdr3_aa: CASSRTSRSYNEQFF
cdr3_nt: TGTGCCAGCAGCCGGACTAGCAGATCTTACAATGAGCAGTTCTTC

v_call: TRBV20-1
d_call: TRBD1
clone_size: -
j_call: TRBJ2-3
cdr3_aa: CSASGTGTDTQYF
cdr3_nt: TGCAGTGCTTCTGGGACAGGGACAGATACGCAGTATTTT

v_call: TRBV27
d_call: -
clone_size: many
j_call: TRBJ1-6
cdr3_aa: CASSLGSVPTNSPLHF
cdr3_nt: TGTGCCAGCAGTTTGGGGAGTGTACCGACGAATTCACCCCTCCACTTT

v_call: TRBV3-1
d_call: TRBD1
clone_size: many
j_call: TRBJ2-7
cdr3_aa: CASSQRAGTGANEQYF
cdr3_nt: TGTGCCAGCAGCCAACGAGCCGGGACAGGGGCCAACGAGCAGTACTTC

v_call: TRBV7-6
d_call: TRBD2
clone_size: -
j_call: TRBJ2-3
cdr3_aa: CASSLPRSGRAADTQYF
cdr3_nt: TGTGCCAGCAGTCTACCTCGTAGCGGGAGGGCCGCAGATACGCAGTATTTT

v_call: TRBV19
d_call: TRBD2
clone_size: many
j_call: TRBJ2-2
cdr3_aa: CASSIWTSGVGPGELFF
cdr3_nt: TGTGCCAGTAGTATTTGGACTAGCGGCGTCGGTCCCGGGGAGCTGTTTTTT

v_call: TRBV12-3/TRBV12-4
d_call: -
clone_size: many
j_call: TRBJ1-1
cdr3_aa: CASSGTTEAFF
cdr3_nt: TGTGCCAGCAGTGGGACCACTGAAGCTTTCTTT

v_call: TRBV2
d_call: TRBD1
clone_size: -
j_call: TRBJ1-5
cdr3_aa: CASSSTGKGQPQHF
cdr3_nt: TGTGCCAGCAGCTCGACAGGGAAGGGTCAGCCCCAGCATTTT

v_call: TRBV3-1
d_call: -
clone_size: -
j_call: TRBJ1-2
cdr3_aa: CASSQDIGLNYGYTF
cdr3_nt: TGTGCCAGCAGCCAAGATATCGGACTTAACTATGGCTACACCTTC

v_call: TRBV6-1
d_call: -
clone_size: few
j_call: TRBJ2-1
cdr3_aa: CASSVSPQGEQFF
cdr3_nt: TGTGCCAGCAGTGTTAGTCCCCAGGGGGAGCAGTTCTTC

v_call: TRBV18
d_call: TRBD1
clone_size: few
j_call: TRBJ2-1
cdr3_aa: CASSRPGQGAFEQFF
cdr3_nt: TGTGCCAGCTCCCGCCCGGGACAGGGGGCCTTTGAGCAGTTCTTC

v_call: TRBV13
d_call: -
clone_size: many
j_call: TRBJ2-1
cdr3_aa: CASSLVLAEQFF
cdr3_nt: TGTGCCAGCAGCTTAGTTCTAGCCGAGCAGTTCTTC

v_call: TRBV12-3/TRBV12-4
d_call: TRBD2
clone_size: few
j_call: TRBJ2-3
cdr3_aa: CASSPPPGLAEITDTQYF
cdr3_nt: TGTGCCAGCAGTCCACCCCCGGGACTAGCGGAGATCACAGATACGCAGTATTTT

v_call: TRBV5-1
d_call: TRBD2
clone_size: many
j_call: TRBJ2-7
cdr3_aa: CASSLYPSGSSYEQYF
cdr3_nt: TGCGCCAGCAGCTTGTACCCTAGCGGGAGCTCCTACGAGCAGTACTTC

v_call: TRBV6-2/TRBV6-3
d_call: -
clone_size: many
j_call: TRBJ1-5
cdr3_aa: CASSYDGGVQPQHF
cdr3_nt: TGTGCCAGCAGTTATGACGGGGGCGTTCAGCCCCAGCATTTT

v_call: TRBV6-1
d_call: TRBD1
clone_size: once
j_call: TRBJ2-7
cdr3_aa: CANSHGTGTGGYEQYF
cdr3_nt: TGTGCCAACAGTCACGGGACCGGGACAGGGGGCTACGAGCAGTACTTC

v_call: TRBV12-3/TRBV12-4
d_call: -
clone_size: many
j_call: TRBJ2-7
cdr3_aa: CASSLGTGKTYEQYF
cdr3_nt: TGTGCCAGCAGTTTAGGGACTGGGAAAACCTACGAGCAGTACTTC

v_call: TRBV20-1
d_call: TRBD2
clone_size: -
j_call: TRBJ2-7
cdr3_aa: CSAQTVAGGTWEQYF
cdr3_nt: TGCAGTGCTCAAACGGTAGCGGGTGGGACCTGGGAGCAGTACTTC

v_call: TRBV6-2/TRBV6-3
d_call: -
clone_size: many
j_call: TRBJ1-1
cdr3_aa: CASTPGAAPVAFF
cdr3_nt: TGTGCCAGCACCCCCGGGGCAGCGCCTGTTGCTTTCTTT

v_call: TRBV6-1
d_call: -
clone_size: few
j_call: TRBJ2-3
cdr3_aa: CASRGGVYNTDTQYF
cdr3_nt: TGTGCCAGCAGGGGTGGGGTCTACAACACAGATACGCAGTATTTT

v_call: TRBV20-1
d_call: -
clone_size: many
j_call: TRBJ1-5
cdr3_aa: CSARVQVDQPQHF
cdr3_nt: TGCAGTGCTAGAGTTCAAGTTGATCAGCCCCAGCATTTT

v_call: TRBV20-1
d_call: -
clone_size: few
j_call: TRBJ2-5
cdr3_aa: CSAQQGSETQYF
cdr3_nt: TGCAGTGCTCAGCAGGGAAGTGAGACCCAGTACTTC

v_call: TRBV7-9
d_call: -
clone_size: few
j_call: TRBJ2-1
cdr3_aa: CASHGLANYNEQFF
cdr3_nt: TGTGCCAGCCATGGCCTAGCGAACTACAATGAGCAGTTCTTC

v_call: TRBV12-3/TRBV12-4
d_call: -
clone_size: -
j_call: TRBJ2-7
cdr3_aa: CAGSFRGYEQYF
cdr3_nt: TGTGCCGGCAGTTTCCGCGGCTACGAGCAGTACTTC

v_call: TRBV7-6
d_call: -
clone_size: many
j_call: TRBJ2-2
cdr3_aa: CASSFSGLRTGELFF
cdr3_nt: TGTGCCAGCAGCTTTAGCGGCCTTCGGACCGGGGAGCTGTTTTTT

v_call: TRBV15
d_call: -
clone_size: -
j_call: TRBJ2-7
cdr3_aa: CATSKDRRGYEQYF
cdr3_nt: TGTGCCACCAGTAAGGACCGGCGGGGCTACGAGCAGTACTTC

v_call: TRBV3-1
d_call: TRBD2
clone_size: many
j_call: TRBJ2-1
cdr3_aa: CASSPRGSNEQFF
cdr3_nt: TGTGCCAGCAGCCCTCGCGGGAGCAATGAGCAGTTCTTC

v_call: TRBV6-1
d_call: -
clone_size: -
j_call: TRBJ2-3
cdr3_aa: CASSVAFGADTQYF
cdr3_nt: TGTGCCAGCAGTGTGGCATTCGGGGCAGATACGCAGTATTTT

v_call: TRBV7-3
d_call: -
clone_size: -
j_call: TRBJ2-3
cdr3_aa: CASSLGVGKKLTDTQYF
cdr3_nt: TGTGCCAGCAGCTTAGGGGTCGGGAAGAAGCTCACAGATACGCAGTATTTT

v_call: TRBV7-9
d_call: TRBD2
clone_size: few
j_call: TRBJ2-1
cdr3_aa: CASTKGGLAGFSSYNEQFF
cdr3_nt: TGTGCCAGCACCAAAGGGGGACTAGCGGGATTCAGCTCCTACAATGAGCAGTTCTTC

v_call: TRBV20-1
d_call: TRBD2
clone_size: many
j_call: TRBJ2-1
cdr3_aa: CSARDFAGEHAEQFF
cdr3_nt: TGCAGTGCTAGAGATTTCGCGGGAGAGCATGCTGAGCAGTTCTTC

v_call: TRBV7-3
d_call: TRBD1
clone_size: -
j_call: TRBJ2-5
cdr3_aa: CASSPDRGRRETQYF
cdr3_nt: TGTGCCAGCAGCCCGGACAGGGGTCGGAGGGAGACCCAGTACTTC

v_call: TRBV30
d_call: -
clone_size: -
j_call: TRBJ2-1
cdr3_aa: CAWTGRIYNKQFF
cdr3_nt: TGTGCCTGGACTGGGAGAATCTACAATAAGCAGTTCTTC

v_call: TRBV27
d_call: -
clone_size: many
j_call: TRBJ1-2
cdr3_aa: CASSLQGTNYGYTF
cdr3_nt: TGTGCCAGCAGTTTACAGGGGACTAACTATGGCTACACCTTC

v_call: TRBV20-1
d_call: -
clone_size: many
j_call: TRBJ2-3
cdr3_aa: CSARRVSTDTQYF
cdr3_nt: TGCAGTGCTAGAAGGGTTAGCACAGATACGCAGTATTTT

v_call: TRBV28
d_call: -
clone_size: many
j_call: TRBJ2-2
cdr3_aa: CASSFIQDTGELFF
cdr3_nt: TGTGCCAGCAGTTTTATCCAGGACACCGGGGAGCTGTTTTTT

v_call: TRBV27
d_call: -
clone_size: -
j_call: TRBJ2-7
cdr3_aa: CASSLIGSGYEQYF
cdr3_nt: TGTGCCAGCAGTTTAATCGGGTCAGGCTACGAGCAGTACTTC

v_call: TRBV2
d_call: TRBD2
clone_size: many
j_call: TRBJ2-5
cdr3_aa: CASRRTSGQETQYF
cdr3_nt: TGTGCCAGCAGGCGGACTAGCGGGCAAGAGACCCAGTACTTC

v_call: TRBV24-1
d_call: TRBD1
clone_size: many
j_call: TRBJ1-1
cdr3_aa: CATSETSGTGNTEAFF
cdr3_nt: TGTGCCACCAGTGAGACATCCGGGACAGGGAACACTGAAGCTTTCTTT

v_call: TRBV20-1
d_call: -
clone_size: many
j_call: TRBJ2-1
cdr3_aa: CSAPPPGHNEQFF
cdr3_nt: TGCAGTGCCCCTCCCCCGGGCCACAATGAGCAGTTCTTC

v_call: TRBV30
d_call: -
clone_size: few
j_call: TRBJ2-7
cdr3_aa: CAWTPGTFYEQYF
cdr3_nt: TGTGCCTGGACCCCAGGGACTTTCTACGAGCAGTACTTC

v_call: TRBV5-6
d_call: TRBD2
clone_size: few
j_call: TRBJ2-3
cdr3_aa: CASSTSGQLSTDTQYF
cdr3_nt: TGTGCCAGCAGCACTAGCGGGCAGCTAAGCACAGATACGCAGTATTTT

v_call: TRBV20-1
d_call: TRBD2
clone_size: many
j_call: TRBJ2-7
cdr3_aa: CSATRGLAGSVYEQYF
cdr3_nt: TGCAGTGCTACCAGGGGACTAGCGGGAAGCGTCTACGAGCAGTACTTC